This is a list of T cell receptor beta chains from one sample in a study. The method was immunoSEQ multiplex PCR; TCRdb's version includes in-frame clones alone and lacks a portion of them. Of about 50,000 clones in the sample, 80% to 95% are singletons; the top ten hold about 10%. Sequencing input: PBMCs. Receptors were obtained from a middle-aged man with rheumatoid arthritis. Each CDR3 is given with its conserved first and last residue.

v_call,j_call,cdr3_aa
TRBV5-1,TRBJ1-1,CASSPPRARMNTEAFF
TRBV7-2,TRBJ1-1,CASSLVGAYTEAFF
TRBV19,TRBJ1-2,CASSITVTNYGYTF
TRBV7-8,TRBJ2-7,CASSLTSGNPEQYF
TRBV27,TRBJ1-1,CASRPQTGLEAFF
TRBV29-1,TRBJ2-7,CSVLRTGGAYEQYF
TRBV7-2,TRBJ1-1,CASSPMTEAFF
TRBV5-4,TRBJ2-1,CASSLRGPLIADEQFF
TRBV6-5,TRBJ1-1,CASASGGLNTEAFF
TRBV28,TRBJ2-3,CASRPGLASDTQYF
TRBV4-3,TRBJ2-2,CASSRFLRLAGTNTGELFF
TRBV27,TRBJ2-1,CASSHTDRHSYNEQFF
TRBV7-3,TRBJ1-5,CASSLWTGRGSNQPQHF
TRBV19,TRBJ2-1,CASSALWREGPWEQFF
TRBV24-1,TRBJ2-1,CATSDLRLRGEQFF
TRBV9,TRBJ1-2,CASSARTYGYTF
TRBV4-1,TRBJ2-7,CASSPPQTSYEQYF
TRBV5-6,TRBJ1-2,CASSFDSNYGYTF
TRBV29-1,TRBJ1-5,CSVSQGELDRPQHF
TRBV30,TRBJ1-5,CAWSVDRVRLAQHF
TRBV19,TRBJ2-7,CASSIERGYEQYF